Presented here are 29 T cell receptor beta chains from one specimen sequenced in a study of blood T cell repertoires in COVID-19. TCRdb keeps only in-frame clones here, not all; method: immunoSEQ multiplex PCR. The repertoire holds approximately 170,000 clones, with just under 85% as singletons. The sample taken for sequencing was peripheral blood. The receptors come from a man aged 40-55 years who had recovered from COVID-19.

The gene calls are TRBV10-3 and TRBJ1-2; D is ambiguous. Germline V gene sequence: CDR1 ENHRY, CDR2 SYGVKD. Trimming took off 3 bases at V and 8 bases at J, with 13 bases between the two ends. There are 13 residues in the CDR3. The CDR3 DNA is TGTGCCATCAGTGAATCAGGTACTTACGGCTACACCTTC. Its translation is CAISESGTYGYTF.

The gene calls are TRBV7-9 and TRBJ2-1, with 11 bases that match TRBD2. With V trimmed by 5 bases and J by 0 bases, 9 bases remained unmatched. The CDR3 consists of 18 residues. From germline, CDR1 is SEHNR and CDR2 FQNEAQ (reference sequence). The CDR3 DNA sequence: TGTGCCAGCAGCAACCCTACTACTAGCGGGAGCTCCTACAATGAGCAGTTCTTC. As protein: CASSNPTTSGSSYNEQFF.

The V gene is TRBV18, the J gene TRBJ2-2; D may be TRBD1 (5 bases). The CDR3 contains 17 residues. Trimming removed 4 bases at V and 4 bases at J, with 19 bases between. Looked up from germline, CDR1 is KGHSH and CDR2 is LQKENI. The CDR3 DNA is TGTGCCAGCTCACTCCGAAAGGGGCAGGAGTTCACCGGGGAGCTGTTTTTT. It encodes CASSLRKGQEFTGELFF.

The chain is built from TRBV4-3 and TRBJ2-1; 8 bases fit TRBD2. Looked up from germline, CDR1 is LGHNA and CDR2 is YSLEER. The V and J ends lost 3 bases and 8 bases, in that order; junction bases with no gene match: 6. The CDR3 sequence is 14 residues long. The CDR3 DNA sequence: TGCGCCAGCAGCCAGGGGACTAGGGGGGATGAGCAGTTCTTC. It is translated as CASSQGTRGDEQFF.

The chain uses TRBV19 and TRBJ2-2; D not certain. V lost 7 bases and J 6 bases, leaving 9 bases between the germline ends. CDR3 length: 12 amino acids. Germline V gives CDR1 LNHDA, CDR2 SQIVND (reference sequence). The CDR3 sequence: CASNHGSGELFF. CDR3 DNA sequence: TGTGCCAGTAACCACGGGTCCGGGGAGCTGTTTTTT.

The V gene is TRBV5-1, the J gene TRBJ1-1, with D unclear. This CDR3 is built from 13 residues. Trimming cost V 0 bases and J 2 bases, with 5 bases left between them. Germline loops: CDR1 SGHRS, CDR2 YFSETQ. CDR3 residues: CASSLGSNTEAFF. The CDR3 DNA reads as TGCGCCAGCAGCTTGGGTAGTAACACTGAAGCTTTCTTT.

CDR3 loop: CASSLGLPRGTGELFF. The CDR3, as DNA: TGTGCCAGCAGCTTAGGCCTACCCCGGGGCACCGGGGAGCTGTTTTTT. The chain links TRBV11-3 to TRBJ2-2; D possibly corresponds to TRBD2 (5 bases). The CDR3 runs to 16 residues. Trimming removed 1 base at V and 4 bases at J, with 13 bases between. CDR1 SGHNT and CDR2 YENEEA come from the germline V gene.

This clone has only a few counts. The V gene is TRBV6-5, the J gene TRBJ1-2, with 7 bases identical to TRBD1. V was pared by 2 bases and J by 4 bases, with 7 bases of the junction left unmatched. The CDR3 is made up of 15 amino acids. Germline values: CDR1 MNHEY, CDR2 SVGAGI. As DNA, the CDR3 is TGTGCCAGCAGTTACGACAGGGCCTCGCGCTATGGCTACACCTTC. This encodes CASSYDRASRYGYTF.

The chain uses TRBV29-1 and TRBJ2-5; a possible D gene is TRBD2 (8 bases). This CDR3 is built from 15 residues. The V gene's germline CDR1 is SQVTM and CDR2 ANQGSEA. The ends were cut back, 6 bases at V and 0 bases at J, with 17 bases in the middle. As DNA, the CDR3 is TGCAGCGTCCGAGGGGGCGGGGGGTACCAAGAGACCCAGTACTTC. Translation gives CSVRGGGGYQETQYF.

The rearrangement links TRBV5-5 to TRBJ1-2, with TRBD1 matching 8 bases. Germline CDR1 SGHKS, CDR2 YYEKEE (reference sequence). Unmatched junction bases numbered 8, after V lost 4 bases and J lost 0 bases. This CDR3 region has 16 residues. CDR3 in amino acids: CASSQQGVSANYGYTF. CDR3 bases: TGTGCCAGCAGCCAACAGGGGGTTAGTGCTAACTATGGCTACACCTTC.

This chain uses TRBV7-2 with TRBJ2-1; 12 bases are shared with TRBD2. Per germline, CDR1 SGHTA and CDR2 FQGNSA. This CDR3 has 16 amino acids. With 5 bases clipped from V and 10 bases from J, the junction kept 12 bases outside the gene matches. CDR3 coding DNA: TGTGCCAGCAGCGTCCGGACTAGCGGGACCTTTGGGGAGCAGTTCTTC. This translates into CASSVRTSGTFGEQFF.

This clone was seen more than once but under ten times. The CDR3 nucleotides read TGTGCCAGCAGTTCCCAGACTAGCGGACGATACGAGCAGTACTTC. Residues: CASSSQTSGRYEQYF. The V gene is TRBV27, the J gene TRBJ2-7, with TRBD2 matching over 9 bases. The germline V gene has CDR1 MNHEY and CDR2 SMNVEV (reference sequence). This CDR3 has 15 amino acids. J was trimmed by 4 bases and V by 4 bases; bases with no gene match: 8.

The J gene is TRBJ2-5, the V gene TRBV14; 7 positions match TRBD1. CDR1 is SGHDN, CDR2 FVKESK, per germline. This CDR3 contains 17 residues. J lost 5 bases, V lost 2 bases, and 14 bases had no gene match. Written as DNA, the CDR3 is TGTGCCAGCAGCCAATTTTCGTCGGACAGGTTAAGGGAGACCCAGTACTTC. It codes for CASSQFSSDRLRETQYF.

This chain links TRBV27 with TRBJ2-7; TRBD2 matches at 14 bases. The CDR3 is 14 amino acids. Unmatched junction bases numbered 4, after V lost 6 bases and J lost 6 bases. The germline V gene has CDR1 MNHEY and CDR2 SMNVEV (reference sequence). This chain's CDR3 is CASSPGTSGSEQYF. The CDR3 DNA is TGTGCCAGCAGCCCCGGGACTAGCGGGAGCGAGCAGTACTTC.

In the case of this clone: The same CDR3 also results from other DNA sequences found in this sample. V is TRBV12-3 or TRBV12-4 and J is TRBJ2-3; a possible D gene is TRBD2 (6 bases). V was shortened by 4 bases and J by 4 bases, with 6 bases between the two germline ends. The CDR3 spans 12 residues. CDR3 protein: CASSSGADTQYF. The CDR3 nucleotides are TGTGCCAGCAGTTCGGGGGCAGATACGCAGTATTTT.

The rearrangement links TRBV4-1 to TRBJ2-4; 7 bases align to TRBD2. The CDR3 sequence is 18 residues long. V lost 5 bases and J lost 0; bases outside the gene matches: 13. CDR1 is MGHRA, CDR2 YSYEKL, per germline. Written as DNA, the CDR3 is TGCGCCAGCAGCGAGAGGGGAGGGCCGATCCTAGCCAAAAACATTCAGTACTTC. Its translation is CASSERGGPILAKNIQYF.

The V gene is TRBV10-3, the J gene TRBJ1-2, with TRBD1 matching 7 bases. The CDR3 has 13 residues. J gave up 4 bases and V 9 bases, and 8 bases lay outside the gene matches. Germline V gives CDR1 ENHRY, CDR2 SYGVKD. CDR3 in DNA: TGTGCCATTTTCAGGACAGGATCCTATGGCTACACCTTC. It yields the protein CAIFRTGSYGYTF.

This clone occurred once. The CDR3 region is CAWTVGTVTNYGYTF. CDR3 nucleotides: TGTGCCTGGACCGTCGGAACAGTCACTAACTATGGCTACACCTTC. V usage is TRBV30 and J usage is TRBJ1-2; D is unclear. The CDR3 consists of 15 residues. The V and J ends lost 4 bases and 0 bases respectively, with 15 bases between them. Germline CDR1 GTSNPN, CDR2 SVGIG (reference sequence).

This clone showed up just a few times. V gene TRBV9 combines with J gene TRBJ1-1; D might be TRBD1 (6 bases). The CDR3 runs 13 residues. The V end lost 0 bases, the J end lost 12 bases, and 15 bases lay between the germline ends. Per germline, CDR1 SGDLS and CDR2 YYNGEE. The CDR3 DNA reads TGTGCCAGCAGCGTAGGGAGGACAGACATGACTTTCTTT. Translating gives CASSVGRTDMTFF.

The V gene is TRBV3-1 (or the pseudogene TRBV3-2), the J gene TRBJ1-3; no clear D gene. Between the trimmed V and J ends, which lost 4 bases and 2 bases, there was a span of 15 bases. Germline loops: CDR1 LGHDT, CDR2 YNNKEL (reference sequence). CDR3 size: 16 residues. In DNA form, the CDR3 reads TGTGCCAGCAGCCTCACCGGGGTCGGGCCTGGAAACACCATATATTTT. This translates into CASSLTGVGPGNTIYF.

The chain combines TRBV5-1 with TRBJ2-7; TRBD2 might be the D (5 bases). In germline, CDR1 is SGHRS, CDR2 YFSETQ. The CDR3 spans 12 residues. Trimming stripped 4 bases from V and 5 bases from J, with 10 bases between. DNA of the CDR3: TGCGCCAGCAGCCCGGACGGGAACGAGCAGTACTTC. Its protein is CASSPDGNEQYF.

About this clone: One end of the junction varies from germline; a read error may be responsible. The chain recombines TRBV7-9 with TRBJ2-7; 7 positions agree with TRBD1. The CDR3 spans 15 residues. CDR1 and CDR2 (germline): SEHNR, FQNEAQ (reference sequence). CDR3: CASSLVGTTGNEQYF. DNA of the CDR3: TGTGCCAGCAGCTTAGTGGGGACGACAGGGAACGAACAGTACTTC. The full variable domain, in which reference TRBV7-9 and TRBJ2-7 provide the parts outside the CDR3, is DTGVSQNPRHKITKRGQNVTFRCDPISEHNRLYWYRQTLGQGPEFLTYFQNEAQLEKSRLLSDRFSAERPKGSFSTLEIQRTEQGDSAMYLCASSLVGTTGNEQYFGPGTRLTVT.

The chain joins TRBV2 to TRBJ2-7, with 7 bases identical to TRBD2. The ends lost 6 bases at V and 7 bases at J; junction bases unmatched: 15. Germline V gene sequence: CDR1 SNHLY, CDR2 FYNNEI. This CDR3 region has 15 residues. The CDR3 loop is CASRTLSSGRAEQYF. The CDR3, as DNA: TGTGCCAGCAGGACACTCTCTAGCGGAAGGGCTGAGCAGTACTTC.

This clone has only one observation. The chain is built from TRBV7-8 and TRBJ2-7; maybe TRBD2 (6 bases). This CDR3 has 14 amino acids. V lost 1 base and J lost 7, with 14 bases in between. Germline loops: CDR1 SGHVS, CDR2 FQNEAQ. In DNA form, the CDR3 reads TGTGCCAGCAGCTTAGGAATGGGGACTTGGGAGCAGTACTTC. This encodes CASSLGMGTWEQYF.

The chain is built from TRBV4-3 and TRBJ2-1; no firm D call. V lost 0 bases and J 7 bases, leaving 10 bases between the germline ends. CDR3 length: 14 amino acids. Germline CDR1 is LGHNA and CDR2 is YSLEER. The CDR3 DNA reads TGCGCCAGCAGCCAAGAGCAGGCTTCGAATGAGCAGTTCTTC. Protein: CASSQEQASNEQFF.

The V and J genes are TRBV30 and TRBJ1-4; TRBD1 might be the D (6 bases). V dropped 3 bases and J dropped 0 bases, with 11 bases sitting between them. The CDR3 is 15 amino acids. Per the germline V gene, CDR1 is GTSNPN and CDR2 is SVGIG (reference sequence). In nucleotides, the CDR3 is TGTGCCTGGAGAGGGCAGGGGACAACTAATGAAAAACTGTTTTTT. This sequence encodes CAWRGQGTTNEKLFF.

This clone has a handful of counts. Other DNA sequences in the same sample also yield this CDR3. The rearrangement uses TRBV6-2 or TRBV6-3 and TRBJ2-1; no clear D. V was cut by 4 bases and J by 4 bases, with 2 bases left in between. This CDR3 is 11 amino acids long. Germline loops: CDR1 MNHEY, CDR2 SVGEGT. The CDR3 nucleotides read TGTGCCAGCAGTTTATACAATGAGCAGTTCTTC. It encodes CASSLYNEQFF.

This chain connects TRBV12-3 or TRBV12-4 to TRBJ2-1; tentative D call: TRBD1 (6 bases). This CDR3 has 12 residues. The ends were cut back, 3 bases at V and 14 bases at J, with 14 bases in the middle. The CDR3 DNA sequence: TGTGCCAGCAGTTTCCCACAGGGAGAGGAGTTCTTC. Translated, it gives CASSFPQGEEFF.

The chain couples TRBV7-9 to TRBJ2-2; the match to TRBD2 covers 8 bases. This CDR3 is 15 amino acids long. V trimming: 6 bases; J trimming: 7 bases; junction bases outside the gene matches: 10. From germline, CDR1 is SEHNR and CDR2 FQNEAQ (reference sequence). CDR3 coding DNA: TGTGCCAGCAGGTTGAGAGCGGGAGATATCGGGGAGCTGTTTTTT. This codes for CASRLRAGDIGELFF.